The present entry profiles one T cell receptor beta chain with its context. The sample is drawn from a study of blood T cell repertoires in COVID-19. The study recruited people aged 18 to 89 years across 24 US areas. Those designated as exposed participants met a COVID-19 case within 2 weeks before study entry. In the source study's methods: Amplification of reference gene primers was used by the study to estimate nucleated cell counts. Data came from immunoSEQ multiplex PCR; TCRdb stores just in-frame clones and leaves some out. V and J calls and clone size follow that table, whereas D and trimming were derived from the DNA. This table holds approximately 150,000 clones, over 80% found once. Germline loops: CDR1 LGHDT, CDR2 YNNKEL (reference sequence). The length of the CDR3 is 12 residues. The germline V and J ends were trimmed by 4 bases and 5 bases, with 9 bases remaining between them.

This clonotype was obtained from a man in his 70s who had been exposed to COVID-19. The specimen was PBMCs or T cells enriched from blood (not recorded which). The chain links TRBV3-1 (or the pseudogene TRBV3-2) to TRBJ2-7; D is undetermined. This CDR3 is CASSLGYHEQYF. CDR3 DNA: TGTGCCAGCAGCCTCGGTTACCACGAGCAGTACTTC.